The rows below give T cell receptor beta chains drawn from one sample of a study of OX40 agonist ivuxolimab in advanced cancers. Sequenced by immunoSEQ multiplex PCR; TCRdb stores in-frame clones only, minus some. The profile shows about 72,000 clones, around 91% of them singletons. The sequencing used CD4+ or CD8+ T cells sorted from blood, collected in a trial of the OX40 agonist ivuxolimab. All receptors come from an adult with an advanced solid tumor such as melanoma, head and neck, liver or kidney cancer. Both conserved end residues are trimmed from each CDR3. The order of the fields is CDR3 protein, V gene.

CDR3: ASSLDLTGNTIY
V: TRBV5-1

CDR3: ASSFRGQDTEAF
V: TRBV5-1

CDR3: ASSMSPSGGPYQETQY
V: TRBV19

CDR3: ASSERGGMNTEAF
V: TRBV7-9

CDR3: ASSLRRTDTEAF
V: TRBV10-1

CDR3: ASSPDWRNEKLF
V: TRBV2

CDR3: ATSRGQGRNEQF
V: TRBV15

CDR3: ASSLGEGTEAF
V: TRBV5-1

CDR3: ASSRQETQY
V: TRBV14

CDR3: ASSFPGLHQETQY
V: TRBV7-9